The clone carrying this T cell receptor beta chain was picked up many times. As yet, its antigen is unknown. This sample stems from a study of sequential checkpoint blockade in melanoma. Regarding the study as a whole: Clinical benefit was about 30 times likelier when tumor T-cell fraction and clonality increased.

This CDR3 has 13 amino acids. Germline CDR1 reads MNHGY; CDR2 reads SAAAGT. The V gene lost 2 bases and the J gene lost 7 bases, with 11 bases spanning the gap. Treatment specified: randomized to nivolumab then ipilimumab (arm A) or the reverse (arm B). Clones were read by immunoSEQ multiplex PCR, and TCRdb kept only the in-frame ones, dropping some. The sample shows thousands of clones, 20% of them seen only once. The material sequenced was tumor tissue (inferred from file names), taken from a patient given nivolumab and ipilimumab in sequence. The source is a human donor with melanoma. This chain connects TRBV6-8 to TRBJ1-2, with a weak D call TRBD1 (5 bases). CDR3 bases: TGTGCCAGCAGTTACGGTGGGGCGTCTGGCTACACCTTC. Translating it yields CASSYGGASGYTF.